This is a list of T cell receptor beta chains from one sample in a study of cytomegalovirus exposure and HLA in healthy donors. This table comes from immunoSEQ multiplex PCR, and its TCRdb copy is limited to in-frame clones, with some not included. There are around 60,000 clones in the sample; 95% occur only once, and around 5.5% lies in the top ten. Sequenced input: PBMCs. These receptors all come from a woman in her late teens or twenties in good health and CMV-seropositive. Both conserved end residues are part of each CDR3. The order of the fields is D gene, clone size, J gene, V gene, CDR3 DNA, CDR3 protein. A D gene is named only where the DNA matches it firmly. The size entry is marked missing in some rows and otherwise reads once, few, many or a size class.

D gene: .; clone size: .; J gene: TRBJ2-1; V gene: TRBV2; CDR3 DNA: TGTGCCAGCAGCCAAGACTTGAACAATGAGCAGTTCTTC; CDR3 protein: CASSQDLNNEQFF
D gene: .; clone size: few; J gene: TRBJ2-4; V gene: TRBV19; CDR3 DNA: TGTGCCAGTAAACCGGAGGGCGGAGGTGGCAAAAACATTCAGTACTTC; CDR3 protein: CASKPEGGGGKNIQYF
D gene: TRBD1; clone size: .; J gene: TRBJ1-1; V gene: TRBV6-5; CDR3 DNA: TGTGCCAGCAGTTATGCAGGGGGCTACACTGAAGCTTTCTTT; CDR3 protein: CASSYAGGYTEAFF
D gene: TRBD1; clone size: .; J gene: TRBJ1-2; V gene: TRBV30; CDR3 DNA: TGTGCCTGTGGACAGGGGGCCTTCTATGGCTACACCTTC; CDR3 protein: CACGQGAFYGYTF
D gene: .; clone size: .; J gene: TRBJ2-7; V gene: TRBV5-1; CDR3 DNA: TGCGCCAGCAGCTTGGCCGCGGGGTACGAGCAGTACTTC; CDR3 protein: CASSLAAGYEQYF
D gene: TRBD2; clone size: once; J gene: TRBJ2-1; V gene: TRBV6-5; CDR3 DNA: TGTGCCAGCTGGGAGCGGGGGGGCTACAATGAGCAGTTCTTC; CDR3 protein: CASWERGGYNEQFF
D gene: TRBD2; clone size: .; J gene: TRBJ2-1; V gene: TRBV27; CDR3 DNA: TGTGCCAGCAGTCTAAGACTAGCGGGAGGGCCGGGCAATGAGCAGTTCTTC; CDR3 protein: CASSLRLAGGPGNEQFF
D gene: .; clone size: .; J gene: TRBJ1-4; V gene: TRBV30; CDR3 DNA: TGTGCTGCAAGGGTACAGGGAGTAGGTGAAAAACTGTTTTTT; CDR3 protein: CAARVQGVGEKLFF
D gene: TRBD1; clone size: .; J gene: TRBJ1-2; V gene: TRBV9; CDR3 DNA: TGTGCCAGCAGCCCCAGGGACAGGATAGGCGTAGTCTATGGCTACACCTTC; CDR3 protein: CASSPRDRIGVVYGYTF
D gene: .; clone size: .; J gene: TRBJ2-1; V gene: TRBV2; CDR3 DNA: TGTGCCAGCAGTGAAGACCCGTCAGCGGACTCCTACAATGAGCAGTTCTTC; CDR3 protein: CASSEDPSADSYNEQFF
D gene: .; clone size: .; J gene: TRBJ2-7; V gene: TRBV5-4; CDR3 DNA: TGTGCCAGTAGGAGGGACAGTTCCTACGAGCAGTACTTC; CDR3 protein: CASRRDSSYEQYF
D gene: TRBD1; clone size: .; J gene: TRBJ2-7; V gene: TRBV7-9; CDR3 DNA: TGTGCCAGCAGCGAGGGGACAGTGGGCTACGAGCAGTACTTC; CDR3 protein: CASSEGTVGYEQYF
D gene: TRBD1; clone size: .; J gene: TRBJ2-1; V gene: TRBV7-2; CDR3 DNA: TGTGCCAGCAGCCAAGGGGACAGGACGAATGAGCAGTTCTTC; CDR3 protein: CASSQGDRTNEQFF
D gene: TRBD1; clone size: once; J gene: TRBJ1-1; V gene: TRBV5-1; CDR3 DNA: TGCGCCAGCAGCTTGGCGACAGGGGGCACTGAAGCTTTCTTT; CDR3 protein: CASSLATGGTEAFF
D gene: TRBD1; clone size: .; J gene: TRBJ2-5; V gene: TRBV6-5; CDR3 DNA: TGTGCCAGCAGTCCGACAGGGGGCCAAGGAGAGACCCAGTACTTC; CDR3 protein: CASSPTGGQGETQYF
D gene: TRBD1; clone size: .; J gene: TRBJ1-2; V gene: TRBV6-1; CDR3 DNA: TGTGCCAGCAGTGCTGGGACAGGGCCGGCCTATGGCTACACCTTC; CDR3 protein: CASSAGTGPAYGYTF
D gene: .; clone size: .; J gene: TRBJ2-1; V gene: TRBV7-8; CDR3 DNA: TGTGCCAGCAGCTTTGGGACTTCCCCGAACAATGAGCAGTTCTTC; CDR3 protein: CASSFGTSPNNEQFF
D gene: .; clone size: .; J gene: TRBJ1-3; V gene: TRBV28; CDR3 DNA: TGTGCCAGCAGCCCCTCCGGGGGACGGGCTGGAAACACCATATATTTT; CDR3 protein: CASSPSGGRAGNTIYF
D gene: TRBD2; clone size: .; J gene: TRBJ2-7; V gene: TRBV5-4; CDR3 DNA: TGTGCCAGCAGCTTGGGTTGGGGGGGCTCCTACGAGCAGTACTTC; CDR3 protein: CASSLGWGGSYEQYF
D gene: .; clone size: .; J gene: TRBJ1-1; V gene: TRBV2; CDR3 DNA: TGTGCCAGCAGTGATGCCAGTACACACACTGAAGCTTTCTTT; CDR3 protein: CASSDASTHTEAFF
D gene: .; clone size: .; J gene: TRBJ2-7; V gene: TRBV5-1; CDR3 DNA: TGCGCCAGCAGCTTTTTGCAGGGGTCCTACGAGCAGTACTTC; CDR3 protein: CASSFLQGSYEQYF
D gene: .; clone size: .; J gene: TRBJ1-5; V gene: TRBV21-1; CDR3 DNA: TGTGCCAGCAGCAAAGTGGGGGGGCCCACCCGGGGACCTCAGCCCCAGCATTTT; CDR3 protein: CASSKVGGPTRGPQPQHF
D gene: .; clone size: .; J gene: TRBJ1-5; V gene: TRBV27; CDR3 DNA: TGTGCCAGCAGTTTCCTCAATCAGCCCCAGCATTTT; CDR3 protein: CASSFLNQPQHF
D gene: TRBD1; clone size: .; J gene: TRBJ2-3; V gene: TRBV11-1; CDR3 DNA: TGTGCCAGCAGCCGCGGAGGCGGACAGGCCCAGAAGAGTTTT; CDR3 protein: CASSRGGGQAQKSF
D gene: .; clone size: .; J gene: TRBJ2-1; V gene: TRBV15; CDR3 DNA: TGTGCCACCAGCAGAGATTCGGGGGTAGGGAATGAGCAGTTCTTC; CDR3 protein: CATSRDSGVGNEQFF
D gene: TRBD2; clone size: .; J gene: TRBJ2-3; V gene: TRBV15; CDR3 DNA: TGTGCCACCACCGCGGGGGGGGGACACACAGATACGCAGTATTTT; CDR3 protein: CATTAGGGHTDTQYF
D gene: TRBD2; clone size: .; J gene: TRBJ2-2; V gene: TRBV10-2; CDR3 DNA: TGCGCCAGCAGTGAGGGGCTAGCGGGATTAAACACCGGGGAGCTGTTTTTT; CDR3 protein: CASSEGLAGLNTGELFF
D gene: .; clone size: .; J gene: TRBJ1-2; V gene: TRBV7-2; CDR3 DNA: TGTGCCAGCAGCTTAGACAAAGACTATGGCTACACCTTC; CDR3 protein: CASSLDKDYGYTF
D gene: .; clone size: .; J gene: TRBJ1-3; V gene: TRBV18; CDR3 DNA: TGTGCCAGCTCACCACCGGGAGCAAATCCTGGAAACACCATATATTTT; CDR3 protein: CASSPPGANPGNTIYF
D gene: .; clone size: .; J gene: TRBJ1-4; V gene: TRBV2; CDR3 DNA: TGTGCCAGCCGACAGAATAATGAAAAACTGTTTTTT; CDR3 protein: CASRQNNEKLFF
D gene: TRBD1; clone size: .; J gene: TRBJ2-5; V gene: TRBV5-1; CDR3 DNA: TGCGCCAGCAGCTTGGGACAGGGGAACGAAGAGACCCAGTACTTC; CDR3 protein: CASSLGQGNEETQYF